The 32 T cell receptor beta chains in this list originate from one sample, sequenced in a study of technical replicates of blood from a handful of donors listed by TCRdb under 2017. Libraries came from the immunoSEQ multiplex PCR assay. Sourced from immuneACCESS, this table was stored by TCRdb with only in-frame sequences that have V and J called. A share of the clones is absent; for the studies checked, an unresolved V gene accounts for under half, and the remainder has no known explanation. The sample data list 70,000 or so clones, and 92% of these were observed just once. 0.42% of the sample lies in the top ten. Material for sequencing was T cells isolated from PBMCs. The receptors were sampled from a human donor in good health.

The chain links TRBV6-1 to TRBJ2-7; 7 bases match TRBD2. This CDR3 is 14 amino acids long. V lost 4 bases to trimming and J lost 4 bases; unmatched junction nucleotides: 7. Germline V gives CDR1 MNHNS, CDR2 SASEGT. The CDR3 loop reads CASSGWRERYEQYF. The CDR3 region has the DNA TGTGCCAGCAGTGGGTGGCGGGAGAGATACGAGCAGTACTTC.

J is TRBJ2-3 and V is TRBV11-3; no clear D gene. The germline gives CDR1 SGHNT, CDR2 YENEEA. Trimming stripped 1 base from V and 5 bases from J, with 10 bases between. This CDR3 comprises 14 residues. In DNA, the CDR3 is TGTGCCAGCAGCTTAGGCTTACTTCTAGATACGCAGTATTTT. This translates into CASSLGLLLDTQYF.

The V and J genes are TRBV5-1 and TRBJ1-4, with D perhaps matching TRBD1 (6 bases). Trimming removed 2 bases from V and 5 bases from J, with 7 bases in between. This CDR3 is 13 amino acids long. Germline CDR1 is SGHRS and CDR2 is YFSETQ. CDR3 sequence (DNA): TGCGCCAGCAGCTTTGGGGGCAATGAAAAACTGTTTTTT. Residues: CASSFGGNEKLFF.

This clone showed up just a few times. The chain combines TRBV19 with TRBJ1-2; D unresolved. Between the trimmed V and J ends, which lost 7 bases and 4 bases, there was a span of 19 bases. The germline CDR1 and CDR2 sequences are LNHDA and SQIVND (reference sequence). CDR3 length: 15 amino acids. CDR3 sequence reads: CASTPRPPKSYGYTF. Here the CDR3 DNA reads TGTGCCAGTACTCCGCGGCCCCCTAAATCCTATGGCTACACCTTC.

The chain carries TRBV30 and TRBJ1-2; D perhaps matches TRBD1 (6 bases). Germline assignment: CDR1 GTSNPN and CDR2 SVGIG (reference sequence). The CDR3 has 12 residues. Trimming took 1 base from V and 8 from J, leaving 11 bases between them. CDR3 amino acids: CAWSARDKGYTF. In DNA form, the CDR3 reads TGTGCCTGGAGTGCTAGGGACAAGGGCTACACCTTC.

The rearrangement joins TRBV7-3 to TRBJ2-1; TRBD2 is a possible D gene (5 bases). V was pared by 0 bases and J by 5 bases, with 11 bases between. The CDR3 covers 15 residues. Looked up from germline, CDR1 is SGHTA and CDR2 is FQGTGA. The CDR3 DNA reads TGTGCCAGCAGCTTAACGCTAGCCGGAGACAATGAGCAGTTCTTC. It translates to CASSLTLAGDNEQFF.

The CDR3: CASSSFDRAYEQYF. For the CDR3, the DNA is TGTGCCAGCAGCTCATTCGACAGGGCCTACGAGCAGTACTTC. The chain recombines TRBV7-9 with TRBJ2-7; 7 bases fit TRBD1. V lost 4 bases to trimming and J lost 2 bases; unmatched junction nucleotides: 5. The CDR3 totals 14 residues. CDR1 is SEHNR and CDR2 is FQNEAQ in the germline V gene (reference sequence).

The chain links TRBV7-8 to TRBJ2-2, with 8 bases fitting TRBD2. From germline, CDR1 is SGHVS and CDR2 FQNEAQ. This CDR3 is built from 15 residues. J was trimmed by 3 bases and V by 5 bases; bases with no gene match: 5. The CDR3 coding sequence is TGTGCCAGCAGCCCCAATAGCGGGGACACCGGGGAGCTGTTTTTT. Encoded protein: CASSPNSGDTGELFF.

This chain links TRBV6-5 with TRBJ2-1; TRBD2 matches 12 bases. Germline V gene data show CDR1 as MNHEY and CDR2 as SVGAGI. CDR3 size: 16 residues. With V trimmed by 2 bases and J by 4 bases, 3 bases remained unmatched. The CDR3 sequence is CASSYPTSGGYNEQFF. DNA for the CDR3: TGTGCCAGCAGTTACCCTACTAGCGGGGGGTACAATGAGCAGTTCTTC.

V usage is TRBV19 and J usage is TRBJ1-2; no definite D call. The CDR3 has 13 residues. Between the trimmed V and J ends, which lost 3 bases and 7 bases, there was a span of 12 bases. Germline CDR1 LNHDA, CDR2 SQIVND (reference sequence). The CDR3 bases are TGTGCCAGTAGTATCGCCAGCGTGGGTGGCTACACCTTC. This translates into CASSIASVGGYTF.

This clone appeared a single time. The chain recombines TRBV6-5 with TRBJ2-7; 9 positions agree with TRBD2. Germline lookup yields CDR1 MNHEY and CDR2 SVGAGI. The CDR3 loop spans 13 amino acids. V lost 4 bases to trimming and J lost 5 bases; unmatched junction nucleotides: 3. CDR3 region: CASSLAGDHEQYF. CDR3 in DNA: TGTGCCAGCAGTTTAGCGGGAGACCACGAGCAGTACTTC.

The chain is built from TRBV7-3 and TRBJ2-3, with 8 bases that match TRBD2. The CDR3 runs 16 residues. V was clipped by 3 bases and J by 1 base; unmatched bases: 6. CDR1 and CDR2 (germline): SGHTA, FQGTGA. In nucleotides, the CDR3 is TGTGCCAGCAGCTTCCCCGAGACTAGCGGCACAGATACGCAGTATTTT. Translated: CASSFPETSGTDTQYF.

V gene TRBV9 combines with J gene TRBJ2-5; maybe TRBD1 (8 bases). Germline loops: CDR1 SGDLS, CDR2 YYNGEE. This CDR3 comprises 15 residues. V lost 3 bases and J lost 4, with 16 bases in between. Here the CDR3 reads CASSAQGGKGETQYF. The CDR3 DNA follows: TGTGCCAGCAGCGCACAGGGGGGGAAAGGAGAGACCCAGTACTTC.

The genes are TRBV4-3 and TRBJ2-7, with D perhaps TRBD1 (6 bases). This CDR3 is 15 amino acids long. From germline, CDR1 is LGHNA and CDR2 YSLEER. V was shortened by 1 base and J by 1 base, with 11 bases between the two germline ends. The CDR3 here is CASSQGWDISYEQYF. CDR3 sequence (DNA): TGCGCCAGCAGCCAAGGCTGGGACATTTCCTACGAGCAGTACTTC.

The chain links TRBV7-2 to TRBJ1-2, with 7 bases matching TRBD1. CDR3 size: 13 residues. After removal of 4 bases from V and 3 bases from J, the junction contained 2 bases not matched to a gene. Per germline, CDR1 SGHTA and CDR2 FQGNSA. The CDR3 here is CASSSRGDYGYTF. DNA for the CDR3: TGTGCCAGCAGCTCCAGGGGGGACTATGGCTACACCTTC.

The rearrangement uses TRBV10-3 and TRBJ2-3; TRBD2 agrees at 10 bases. The CDR3 is 17 amino acids. Trimming removed 2 bases from V and 0 bases from J; junction bases left unmatched: 5. Germline V lookup: CDR1 ENHRY, CDR2 SYGVKD. The CDR3 DNA reads as TGTGCCATCAGTGAGAGGGCGACTAGCGGGAGCACAGATACGCAGTATTTT. Amino acid sequence: CAISERATSGSTDTQYF.

V gene TRBV29-1 combines with J gene TRBJ1-2; no firm D call. CDR1 is SQVTM, CDR2 ANQGSEA, per germline. The CDR3 is made up of 12 amino acids. V dropped 2 bases and J dropped 6 bases, with 10 bases sitting between them. The CDR3 is CSVEKHFDGYTF. CDR3 nucleotides: TGCAGCGTTGAAAAACATTTCGATGGCTACACCTTC. Full variable domain (remainder filled in from reference TRBV29-1 and TRBJ1-2): SAVISQKPSRDICQRGTSLTIQCQVDSQVTMMFWYRQQPGQSLTLIATANQGSEATYESGFVIDKFPISRPNLTFSTLTVSNMSPEDSSIYLCSVEKHFDGYTFGSGTRLTVV.

The chain uses TRBV2 and TRBJ2-5, with D possibly being TRBD2 (6 bases). The V and J ends lost 10 bases and 5 bases respectively, with 20 bases between them. This CDR3 has 14 residues. Germline V gene lookup returns CDR1 SNHLY and CDR2 FYNNEI. The CDR3 here is CATQVAGWEETQYF. The CDR3 DNA reads TGTGCCACCCAGGTGGCGGGATGGGAGGAGACCCAGTACTTC.

The rearrangement uses TRBV6-5 and TRBJ1-3; the D gene is possibly TRBD1 (5 bases). Trimming took 6 bases from V and 1 from J, leaving 10 bases between them. CDR1 is MNHEY and CDR2 is SVGAGI in the germline V gene. The CDR3 length is 14 residues. CDR3 in amino acids: CASRSGGSGNTIYF. The DNA of the CDR3 is TGTGCCAGCAGGAGCGGGGGTTCTGGAAACACCATATATTTT.

This clone was recorded only once. This chain links TRBV6-5 with TRBJ2-7; 10 nucleotides line up with TRBD1. CDR1 MNHEY and CDR2 SVGAGI come from the germline V gene. The CDR3 is made up of 12 amino acids. V lost 6 bases to trimming and J lost 11 bases; unmatched junction nucleotides: 7. The CDR3 loop reads CASSRKTGGEYF. The CDR3 nucleotides are TGTGCCAGCAGCCGAAAGACAGGGGGCGAGTACTTC.

This clone appeared a single time. The chain is built from TRBV29-1 and TRBJ2-2, with D hard to call. This CDR3 spans 12 amino acids. The V end lost 7 bases, the J end lost 7 bases, and 13 bases lay between the germline ends. Germline loops: CDR1 SQVTM, CDR2 ANQGSEA. The CDR3 loop reads CSALLGVGELFF. The CDR3 nucleotides are TGCAGCGCACTTCTTGGAGTCGGGGAGCTGTTTTTT.

The V gene is TRBV29-1, the J gene TRBJ2-1; 9 positions match TRBD1. The CDR3 loop spans 14 amino acids. Germline V gives CDR1 SQVTM, CDR2 ANQGSEA. V lost 7 bases and J lost 6; bases outside the gene matches: 10. The CDR3 DNA reads TGCAGCGGGGAGGACAGGGGAGTAACCAATGAGCAGTTCTTC. It is translated as CSGEDRGVTNEQFF.

The chain links TRBV6-1 to TRBJ2-7; D is uncertain. From germline, CDR1 is MNHNS and CDR2 SASEGT. The CDR3 sequence is 12 residues long. Trimming removed 10 bases at V and 3 bases at J, with 13 bases between. CDR3 residues: CATTRGFYEQYF. The CDR3 DNA reads as TGTGCCACCACCCGAGGTTTCTACGAGCAGTACTTC.

The chain is built from TRBV27 and TRBJ2-5; 8 nucleotides match TRBD2. J lost 5 bases, V lost 8 bases, and 13 bases had no gene match. The CDR3 is 15 amino acids. Per the germline V gene, CDR1 is MNHEY and CDR2 is SMNVEV (reference sequence). CDR3 residues: CASGNSGIRGETQYF. For the CDR3, the DNA is TGTGCCAGCGGAAATAGCGGGATAAGGGGGGAGACCCAGTACTTC.

The genes are TRBV7-2 and TRBJ1-5, with 11 bases matching TRBD1. Germline V gene data show CDR1 as SGHTA and CDR2 as FQGNSA. After removal of 4 bases from V and 5 bases from J, the junction contained 7 bases not matched to a gene. The CDR3 has 16 amino acids. CDR3 sequence: CASSSPWTGGDQPQHF. The CDR3 nucleotides are TGTGCCAGCAGCTCCCCTTGGACAGGGGGCGATCAGCCCCAGCATTTT.

V usage is TRBV5-1 and J usage is TRBJ2-5; TRBD2 matches 12 bases. Germline-derived CDR1 and CDR2 are SGHRS and YFSETQ. Trimming cost V 4 bases and J 1 base; bases outside gene matches: 2. This CDR3 has 15 amino acids. The CDR3 reads CASSKTSGSQETQYF. In DNA form, the CDR3 reads TGCGCCAGCAGCAAGACTAGCGGGAGCCAAGAGACCCAGTACTTC.

This chain links TRBV10-3 with TRBJ2-5, with TRBD1 matching 9 bases. This CDR3 contains 14 residues. V dropped 6 bases and J dropped 2; count of bases not matched to a gene: 4. Looked up from germline, CDR1 is ENHRY and CDR2 is SYGVKD. DNA for the CDR3: TGTGCCATCAGCCCAGGGACAGGGCAAGAGACCCAGTACTTC. Encoded protein: CAISPGTGQETQYF.

The chain carries TRBV29-1 and TRBJ1-1, with 9 nucleotides matching TRBD1. The CDR3 consists of 12 residues. Germline CDR1 and CDR2: SQVTM and ANQGSEA. V gave up 6 bases and J gave up 9 bases; unmatched junction bases: 8. The CDR3 loop reads CSVGGQGTQAFF. DNA of the CDR3: TGCAGCGTCGGCGGACAGGGGACCCAAGCTTTCTTT.

This chain links TRBV7-9 with TRBJ2-3, with 7 bases matching TRBD1. The germline gives CDR1 SEHNR, CDR2 FQNEAQ (reference sequence). The junction had 3 bases not matched to a gene; V was cut back by 4 bases and J by 2 bases. This CDR3 has 14 amino acids. This CDR3 reads CASSSGQSTDTQYF. CDR3 bases: TGTGCCAGCAGCTCGGGACAGTCCACAGATACGCAGTATTTT.

The gene calls are TRBV29-1 and TRBJ1-2; 7 nucleotides line up with TRBD1. V lost 7 bases to trimming and J lost 0 bases; unmatched junction nucleotides: 8. The germline gives CDR1 SQVTM, CDR2 ANQGSEA. CDR3 length: 14 amino acids. The CDR3 DNA reads TGCAGCGCCGACCGGGGGACAGCTAACTATGGCTACACCTTC. This gives the protein CSADRGTANYGYTF. The complete variable domain, with remaining parts taken from reference TRBV29-1 and TRBJ1-2, reads SAVISQKPSRDICQRGTSLTIQCQVDSQVTMMFWYRQQPGQSLTLIATANQGSEATYESGFVIDKFPISRPNLTFSTLTVSNMSPEDSSIYLCSADRGTANYGYTFGSGTRLTVV.

This rearrangement joins TRBV4-3 to TRBJ1-2; the D is unclear. Per germline, CDR1 LGHNA and CDR2 YSLEER. This CDR3 has 13 residues. V was clipped by 1 base and J by 1 base, with 4 bases between them. In DNA form, the CDR3 reads TGCGCCAGCAGCCAAGGGCTTAACTATGGCTACACCTTC. It yields the protein CASSQGLNYGYTF.

In this sample, this clone turned up once. The chain carries TRBV9 and TRBJ1-4; D gene uncertain. V gave up 3 bases and J gave up 8 bases, with 14 bases separating them. CDR1 is SGDLS, CDR2 YYNGEE, per germline. The CDR3 totals 14 residues. The CDR3 coding sequence is TGTGCCAGCAGCGGTGCAGGAGGTGGCGAAAAACTGTTTTTT. Amino acid sequence: CASSGAGGGEKLFF.